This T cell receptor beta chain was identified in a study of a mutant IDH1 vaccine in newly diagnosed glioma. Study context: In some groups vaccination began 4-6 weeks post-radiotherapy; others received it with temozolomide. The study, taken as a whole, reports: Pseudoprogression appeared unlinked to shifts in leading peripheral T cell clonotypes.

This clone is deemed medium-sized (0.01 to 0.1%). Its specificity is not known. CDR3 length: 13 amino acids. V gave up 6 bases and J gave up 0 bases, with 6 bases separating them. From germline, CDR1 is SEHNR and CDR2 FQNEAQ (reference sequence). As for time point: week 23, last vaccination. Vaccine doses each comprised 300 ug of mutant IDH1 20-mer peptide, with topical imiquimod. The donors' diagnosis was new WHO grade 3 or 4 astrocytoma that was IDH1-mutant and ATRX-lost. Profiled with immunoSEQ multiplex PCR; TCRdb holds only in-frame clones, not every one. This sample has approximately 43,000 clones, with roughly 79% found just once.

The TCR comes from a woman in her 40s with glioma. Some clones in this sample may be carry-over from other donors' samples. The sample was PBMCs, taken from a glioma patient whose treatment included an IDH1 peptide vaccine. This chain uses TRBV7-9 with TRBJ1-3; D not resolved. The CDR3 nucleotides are TGTGCCAGCAGGCTTTTCTCTGGAAACACCATATATTTT. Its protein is CASRLFSGNTIYF.